These 6 T cell receptor beta chains originate from one sample sequenced in a study of cytomegalovirus exposure and HLA in healthy donors. Clones were sequenced by immunoSEQ multiplex PCR, and TCRdb holds only the in-frame ones, with some missing. The sample yields hundreds of thousands of clones, approximately 90% seen once. What was sequenced was PBMCs. The receptors derive from a woman in her late teens or twenties in good health and CMV-seronegative.

The chain recombines TRBV10-3 with TRBJ1-1; the D is unclear. Germline V gene data show CDR1 as ENHRY and CDR2 as SYGVKD. V gave up 6 bases and J gave up 3 bases, with 14 bases separating them. The CDR3 runs to 14 residues. The CDR3 loop reads CAISLQFRYTEAFF. CDR3 nucleotide sequence: TGTGCCATCAGCCTACAGTTCCGGTACACTGAAGCTTTCTTT.

The rearrangement uses TRBV28 and TRBJ1-1; D not certain. The CDR3 is 15 amino acids. Germline-derived CDR1 and CDR2 are MDHEN and SYDVKM. Between the trimmed V and J ends, which lost 8 bases and 0 bases, there was a span of 16 bases. The CDR3 bases are TGTGCCAGCGGGCCCCCAGCTGGCATGAACACTGAAGCTTTCTTT. Its translation: CASGPPAGMNTEAFF.

This clone has a count of ten or more. V gene TRBV11-3 combines with J gene TRBJ1-5; tentative D call: TRBD1 (5 bases). This CDR3 contains 15 residues. The V and J ends lost 5 bases and 0 bases respectively, with 11 bases between them. Germline V gives CDR1 SGHNT, CDR2 YENEEA. The CDR3, as DNA: TGTGCCAGCAGCCCAGGACACAATAGCAATCAGCCCCAGCATTTT. This codes for CASSPGHNSNQPQHF.

The chain combines TRBV30 with TRBJ2-5; 11 bases agree with TRBD2. With 2 bases clipped from V and 3 bases from J, the junction kept 5 bases outside the gene matches. Germline assignment: CDR1 GTSNPN and CDR2 SVGIG (reference sequence). This CDR3 spans 15 amino acids. CDR3 sequence: CAWSLSGGAKETQYF. CDR3 nucleotide sequence: TGTGCCTGGAGTCTTAGCGGGGGGGCGAAAGAGACCCAGTACTTC. The full variable domain, its missing parts supplied by reference TRBV30 and TRBJ2-5, is SQTIHQWPATLVQPVGSPLSLECTVEGTSNPNLYWYRQAAGRGLQLLFYSVGIGQISSEVPQNLSASRPQDRQFILSSKKLLLSDSGFYLCAWSLSGGAKETQYFGPGTRLLVL.

This chain connects TRBV28 to TRBJ1-5, with unresolved D. The V gene lost 5 bases and the J gene lost 4 bases, with 6 bases spanning the gap. The CDR3 is 12 residues long. Germline V CDR1 and CDR2: MDHEN, SYDVKM. The CDR3 region has the DNA TGTGCCAGCAGTCCCACAAATCAGCCCCAGCATTTT. Amino acids: CASSPTNQPQHF.

The chain joins TRBV10-1 to TRBJ2-3; perhaps TRBD1 as D (5 bases). The CDR3 totals 16 residues. Germline assignment: CDR1 WNHNN and CDR2 SYGVQD (reference sequence). The V gene lost 3 bases and the J gene lost 6 bases, with 19 bases spanning the gap. DNA of the CDR3: TGCGCCAGCAGTGAAGGTTTGGTGGCCAGGGTGGATACGCAGTATTTT. Translation gives CASSEGLVARVDTQYF.